A selection of T cell receptor beta chains follows, all from one sample in a study of Ad26.COV2.S vaccination and SARS-CoV-2 variants. TCRdb's table, derived via immunoSEQ multiplex PCR, lists solely in-frame clones and lacks some. The sample yields fewer than 400,000 clones, around four fifths seen once. The sequencing used peripheral blood, collected in a trial of Ad26.COV2.S vaccine versus placebo. Source of these receptors: a person between 18 and 59 years old who received the Ad26.COV2.S COVID-19 vaccine or a placebo. The CDR3 runs from the conserved cysteine through the conserved F or W. The order of the fields is clone size, V gene, D gene, J gene, CDR3 protein, CDR3 DNA. The D gene is left open where the match is weak. Size is stated for part of the rows, as once, few or many counts, or as a class when the clone is expanded.

size: many; V: TRBV5-1; D: .; J: TRBJ1-4; CDR3: CASSLGVQTTNEKLFF; DNA: TGCGCCAGCAGCTTGGGTGTACAGACAACTAATGAAAAACTGTTTTTT
size: .; V: TRBV28; D: TRBD1; J: TRBJ1-5; CDR3: CASTETGGRNQPQHF; DNA: TGTGCCAGCACCGAGACAGGGGGGCGTAATCAGCCCCAGCATTTT
size: .; V: TRBV2; D: TRBD1; J: TRBJ1-1; CDR3: CASSDLVDRGPFF; DNA: TGTGCCAGCAGTGATCTAGTAGACAGGGGACCTTTCTTT
size: few; V: TRBV7-2; D: .; J: TRBJ1-3; CDR3: CASSLSTTGRKRSGNTIYF; DNA: TGTGCCAGCAGCTTATCAACCACAGGGCGAAAACGCTCTGGAAACACCATATATTTT
size: .; V: TRBV7-2; D: .; J: TRBJ2-3; CDR3: CASSATGPDTQYF; DNA: TGTGCCAGCAGCGCCACCGGGCCAGATACGCAGTATTTT
size: .; V: TRBV25-1; D: .; J: TRBJ2-2; CDR3: CASQHRVNTGELFF; DNA: TGTGCCAGCCAACACCGGGTGAACACCGGGGAGCTGTTTTTT
size: .; V: TRBV5-8; D: TRBD1; J: TRBJ2-2; CDR3: CASSYTDRTGVLFF; DNA: TGTGCCAGCAGCTACACTGACCGTACAGGGGTGCTGTTTTTT
size: .; V: TRBV5-1; D: .; J: TRBJ1-6; CDR3: CASSLRGQGGSPLHF; DNA: TGCGCCAGCAGCTTGCGAGGTCAGGGAGGTTCACCCCTCCACTTT
size: .; V: TRBV3-1/TRBV3-2; D: .; J: TRBJ1-6; CDR3: CASSQGRTGPHPPLHF; DNA: TGTGCCAGCAGCCAAGGTCGGACCGGACCTCATCCACCCCTCCACTTT
size: .; V: TRBV28; D: TRBD2; J: TRBJ2-3; CDR3: CASSLLSSGGTDTQYF; DNA: TGTGCCAGCAGTTTATTGTCTAGCGGGGGTACAGATACGCAGTATTTT
size: .; V: TRBV27; D: TRBD1; J: TRBJ2-7; CDR3: CASSQRQGAREQYF; DNA: TGTGCCAGCAGTCAAAGACAGGGGGCCCGAGAGCAGTACTTC
size: .; V: TRBV7-2; D: TRBD2; J: TRBJ2-5; CDR3: CASSLEGAPGLAGEETQYF; DNA: TGTGCCAGCAGCTTAGAGGGCGCCCCGGGACTAGCGGGGGAAGAGACCCAGTACTTC
size: .; V: TRBV4-1; D: .; J: TRBJ2-1; CDR3: CASSQGPSGQGQFF; DNA: TGCGCCAGCAGCCAAGGACCGAGTGGGCAGGGGCAGTTCTTC
size: .; V: TRBV5-4; D: .; J: TRBJ2-7; CDR3: CASRFRGGDEQYF; DNA: TGTGCCAGCCGGTTCAGGGGCGGGGACGAGCAGTACTTC
size: few; V: TRBV27; D: .; J: TRBJ1-4; CDR3: CASCSRWGNSRTNEKLFF; DNA: TGTGCCAGCTGCTCTAGATGGGGGAACTCCCGAACTAATGAAAAACTGTTTTTT
size: .; V: TRBV5-1; D: .; J: TRBJ1-5; CDR3: CASSQAQTGNQPQHF; DNA: TGCGCCAGCAGCCAGGCCCAAACGGGCAATCAGCCCCAGCATTTT
size: .; V: TRBV6-5; D: .; J: TRBJ2-1; CDR3: CASNYWGRGNEQFF; DNA: TGTGCCAGCAATTACTGGGGGAGAGGCAATGAGCAGTTCTTC
size: .; V: TRBV30; D: TRBD1; J: TRBJ1-5; CDR3: CAWSEGTANQPQHF; DNA: TGTGCCTGGAGCGAAGGGACAGCTAATCAGCCCCAGCATTTT
size: .; V: TRBV18; D: .; J: TRBJ1-5; CDR3: CASSLETTDSNQPQHF; DNA: TGTGCCAGCTCGCTCGAGACTACAGATAGCAATCAGCCCCAGCATTTT
size: .; V: TRBV28; D: .; J: TRBJ2-7; CDR3: CASTKGQEEQYF; DNA: TGTGCCAGCACGAAGGGCCAAGAGGAGCAGTACTTC
size: few; V: TRBV28; D: TRBD2; J: TRBJ2-3; CDR3: CASSSAYRLADTDTQYF; DNA: TGTGCCAGCAGTAGCGCATATCGACTAGCGGACACAGATACGCAGTATTTT
size: .; V: TRBV12-3/TRBV12-4; D: .; J: TRBJ1-3; CDR3: CASSRGLRNTIYF; DNA: TGTGCCAGCAGTAGGGGCCTCAGAAACACCATATATTTT
size: .; V: TRBV9; D: TRBD2; J: TRBJ2-2; CDR3: CASSGAGGPNTGELFF; DNA: TGTGCCAGCAGCGGAGCGGGGGGGCCGAACACCGGGGAGCTGTTTTTT
size: .; V: TRBV15; D: TRBD1; J: TRBJ1-5; CDR3: CATSREGQGVSNQPQHF; DNA: TGTGCCACCAGCAGAGAGGGACAGGGTGTTAGCAATCAGCCCCAGCATTTT
size: .; V: TRBV9; D: TRBD2; J: TRBJ2-7; CDR3: CASSVGLAGGYEQYF; DNA: TGTGCCAGCAGCGTAGGACTAGCGGGGGGGTACGAGCAGTACTTC
size: .; V: TRBV5-6; D: .; J: TRBJ2-1; CDR3: CASSYQGYEQFF; DNA: TGTGCCAGCAGCTACCAGGGATATGAGCAGTTCTTC
size: .; V: TRBV18; D: .; J: TRBJ1-5; CDR3: CASSLRTDQPQHF; DNA: TGTGCCAGCTCACTACGGACCGATCAGCCCCAGCATTTT
size: .; V: TRBV27; D: .; J: TRBJ2-5; CDR3: CASSLNRGLTKETQYF; DNA: TGTGCCAGCAGTTTAAATCGGGGACTTACGAAAGAGACCCAGTACTTC
size: .; V: TRBV4-1; D: .; J: TRBJ2-7; CDR3: CASSQVLAAEQYF; DNA: TGCGCCAGCAGCCAAGTTTTGGCTGCCGAGCAGTACTTC
size: .; V: TRBV7-2; D: .; J: TRBJ1-1; CDR3: CASTPSGGRDTEAFF; DNA: TGTGCCAGCACGCCCAGCGGAGGTCGAGACACTGAAGCTTTCTTT
size: .; V: TRBV7-2; D: TRBD1; J: TRBJ1-1; CDR3: CASSPRQGGTEAFF; DNA: TGTGCCAGCAGCCCACGACAGGGGGGCACTGAAGCTTTCTTT
size: .; V: TRBV27; D: .; J: TRBJ1-6; CDR3: CASSSRPYNSPLHF; DNA: TGTGCCAGCAGCTCCCGGCCGTATAATTCACCCCTCCACTTT
size: .; V: TRBV4-1; D: TRBD1; J: TRBJ1-6; CDR3: CASSQAETGLQRISPLHF; DNA: TGCGCCAGCAGCCAAGCCGAGACAGGGCTCCAGAGAATTTCACCCCTCCACTTT
size: .; V: TRBV19; D: .; J: TRBJ2-5; CDR3: CASTNTWGLGETQYF; DNA: TGTGCCAGTACCAATACCTGGGGGCTGGGGGAGACCCAGTACTTC
size: .; V: TRBV6-5; D: .; J: TRBJ1-3; CDR3: CASNLESSGNTIYF; DNA: TGTGCCAGCAACCTCGAGAGCTCTGGAAACACCATATATTTT
size: .; V: TRBV9; D: .; J: TRBJ2-1; CDR3: CASSVMGTGNNEQFF; DNA: TGTGCCAGCAGCGTAATGGGGACGGGTAACAATGAGCAGTTCTTC
size: .; V: TRBV19; D: .; J: TRBJ1-4; CDR3: CASSIGGATNEKLFF; DNA: TGTGCCAGTAGTATCGGGGGCGCAACTAATGAAAAACTGTTTTTT
size: .; V: TRBV7-9; D: .; J: TRBJ1-2; CDR3: CASSPGQGGYTF; DNA: TGTGCCAGCAGCCCAGGGCAGGGCGGCTACACCTTC
size: .; V: TRBV7-2; D: .; J: TRBJ1-4; CDR3: CASSRGGEKLFF; DNA: TGTGCCAGCAGTCGCGGGGGTGAAAAACTGTTTTTT
size: .; V: TRBV15; D: TRBD2; J: TRBJ2-7; CDR3: CATSRETSGSYEQYF; DNA: TGTGCCACCAGCAGAGAAACTAGCGGGTCCTACGAGCAGTACTTC
size: .; V: TRBV5-5; D: .; J: TRBJ2-7; CDR3: CASSRGTPYEQYF; DNA: TGTGCCAGCAGCCGGGGGACACCCTACGAGCAGTACTTC
size: .; V: TRBV18; D: TRBD2; J: TRBJ2-7; CDR3: CASSPASGGYYEQYF; DNA: TGTGCCAGCTCACCAGCTAGCGGGGGTTACTACGAGCAGTACTTC
size: .; V: TRBV28; D: .; J: TRBJ1-5; CDR3: CASSFPGSGNQPQHF; DNA: TGTGCCAGCAGTTTTCCCGGGTCGGGCAATCAGCCCCAGCATTTT
size: .; V: TRBV28; D: TRBD1; J: TRBJ2-5; CDR3: CASRLRLRQGQETQYF; DNA: TGTGCCAGCAGACTTCGACTTCGACAGGGGCAAGAGACCCAGTACTTC
size: few; V: TRBV19; D: TRBD1; J: TRBJ1-1; CDR3: CASSRGKSGTTEAFF; DNA: TGTGCCAGTAGCAGGGGGAAATCAGGGACCACTGAAGCTTTCTTT
size: .; V: TRBV19; D: TRBD1; J: TRBJ1-2; CDR3: CASSRGGRNYGYTF; DNA: TGTGCCAGTAGTAGAGGGGGCAGGAACTATGGCTACACCTTC
size: .; V: TRBV19; D: .; J: TRBJ1-1; CDR3: CASSLTGNTEAFF; DNA: TGTGCCAGTAGCCTGACAGGAAACACTGAAGCTTTCTTT
size: few; V: TRBV19; D: TRBD1; J: TRBJ2-7; CDR3: CASTRTGSYEQYF; DNA: TGTGCCAGTACCCGGACAGGGTCCTACGAGCAGTACTTC
size: once; V: TRBV2; D: .; J: TRBJ1-1; CDR3: CASSLVKTEAFF; DNA: TGTGCCAGCAGCCTTGTTAAGACTGAAGCTTTCTTT
size: .; V: TRBV5-1; D: TRBD1; J: TRBJ2-1; CDR3: CASSPLSGQIVGEQFF; DNA: TGCGCCAGCAGCCCCCTTTCGGGACAGATAGTAGGTGAGCAGTTCTTC